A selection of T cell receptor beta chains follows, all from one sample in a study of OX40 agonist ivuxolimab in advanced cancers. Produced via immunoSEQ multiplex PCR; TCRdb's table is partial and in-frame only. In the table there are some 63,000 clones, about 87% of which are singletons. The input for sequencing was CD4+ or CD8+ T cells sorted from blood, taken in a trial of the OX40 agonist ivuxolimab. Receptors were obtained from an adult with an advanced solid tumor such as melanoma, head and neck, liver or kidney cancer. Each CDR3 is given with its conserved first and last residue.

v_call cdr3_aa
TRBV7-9 CASSQKYRLAVYNEQFF
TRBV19 CASSRGQGGNQPQHF
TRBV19 CASSKGQGYEQYF
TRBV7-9 CASSSLHRSSYNSPLHF
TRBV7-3 CASSFQQNTEAFF
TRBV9 CASSVSTGGSYEQYF
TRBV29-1 CSVIHRDTEAFF
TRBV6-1 CANHRVYRYGYTF
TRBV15 CATSRSRGENTEAFF
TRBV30 CAWSPSRTSGPLEQYF
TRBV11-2 CASSLNRPAYVSYEQYF
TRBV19 CASSAPGQQDYGYTF
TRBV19 CASSIRGGETNEKLFF
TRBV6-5 CASSFRDPNEKLFF
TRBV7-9 CAGGLAGRRGNEQFF
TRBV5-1 CASSSKNYEQYF
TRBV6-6 CASRWTLSTDTQYF
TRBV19 CASTSDRWTGELFF
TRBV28 CASRRTDRGLSGANVLTF
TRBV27 CASSLRAAHYGYTF
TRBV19 CASSIGQGLNQPQHF
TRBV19 CASSPGSSGNTIYF
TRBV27 CASSYGRGGVGGYTF
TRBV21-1 CASSKVLGPSEKLFF
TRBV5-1 CASSSGDIWPYEQYF
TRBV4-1 CASSQGQKSNTEAFF
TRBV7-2 CASSPDRDQPQHF
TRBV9 CASSVANRGDYGYTF
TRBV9 CASSVGDPRYTGELFF
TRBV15 CATSTEPGAEAFF
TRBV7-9 CASSYRDRASEQYF
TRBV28 CASSFLKGLEQYF
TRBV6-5 CASSSTGGSYGYTF
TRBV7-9 CASSLAGAVSGNTIYF
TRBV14 CASSPITYNEQFF
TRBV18 CASSPGLAGVLRDEQFF
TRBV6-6 CASSYSRREQPQHF
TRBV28 CASRGLRSNQPQHF
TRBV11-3 CASSFSRGYEQYF
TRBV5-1 CASSPTSSSYNEQFF
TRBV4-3 CASSQGPGQGATDTQYF
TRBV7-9 CASSNPMRGINYGYTF
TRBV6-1 CAGREGAGREQFF
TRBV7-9 CASSSWPNSPLHF
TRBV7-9 CASSPRTGSPYGYTF
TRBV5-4 CASSPPLGGGETSGANVLTF
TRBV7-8 CASSSTGTSGQTQYF
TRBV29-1 CSVDPSGGLDTQYF
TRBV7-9 CASNTPATGKSTDTQYF
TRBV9 CASSIGTGSIQYF
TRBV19 CASSIQGLSSYNEQFF
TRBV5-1 CASSYGDNSPLHF
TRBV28 CASSSTPGPPYEQYF
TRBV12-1 CASSPRLEPYNEQFF
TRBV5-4 CASSFSPTGYNQPQHF
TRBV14 CASSKQGIAEKLFF
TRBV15 CATSRGDGQPQHF